Sequencing of this T cell receptor beta chain was carried out in a study of graft-versus-host responses after intestinal transplantation. In the study overall: Recipients obtained multivisceral, liver-intestinal, or isolated intestinal transplants. For two to four years after anti-thymocyte globulin induction, all recipients took tacrolimus and steroids. Study-level points and caveats: GvH clones were identified in recipient marrow, with some first appearing in ileum or blood. Circulating GvH clone levels at their peak were associated with HvG declines (early post-transplant).

Per the germline V gene, CDR1 is LGHNA and CDR2 is YNFKEQ. The CDR3 is 15 amino acids. V was clipped by 1 base and J by 5 bases, with 11 bases between them. Details on this clone: What it binds is not known.

Profiled with immunoSEQ multiplex PCR; TCRdb holds only in-frame clones, not every one. The sample contains roughly 120,000 clones, about nine tenths of which appear only once. Sequencing used unstimulated CD4+ T cells sorted from spleen or lymph node cells, obtained before intestinal transplant. This chain links TRBV4-2 with TRBJ2-2, with a weak D call TRBD1 (5 bases). This TCR came from a human donor who received an intestinal transplant. DNA of the CDR3: TGTGCCAGCAGCCAAGTGGGGCGGTGGACCGGGGAGCTGTTTTTT. Translating gives CASSQVGRWTGELFF.